Below are 30 T cell receptor beta chains sequenced from a single sample in a study of T cell repertoires in cytomegalovirus infection. TCRdb reprocessed the reads with MiXCR, giving one entry per CDR3 protein. The top ten hold roughly 8.7% of the sample, which has some 280,000 distinct CDR3 sequences, about 13% seen once. Sample: PBMCs. Source of these receptors: a human donor in good health (CMV status not recorded). Some clones in this sample may be carry-over from other donors' samples.

This chain joins TRBV2 and TRBJ1-2, with TRBD1 identical over 8 bases. The V segment lost 6 bases and the J segment 1 base; nucleotides outside the gene matches: 10. Germline V gene data show CDR1 as SNHLY and CDR2 as FYNNEI. The CDR3 is 16 amino acids. CDR3 in amino acids: CASSVRQGTRNYGYTF. The CDR3 coding sequence is TGTGCCAGCAGCGTCCGACAGGGGACGCGTAACTATGGCTACACCTTC.

This chain connects TRBV7-3 to TRBJ1-1; D unclear. The length of the CDR3 is 17 residues. The germline V gene has CDR1 SGHTA and CDR2 FQGTGA. The V gene lost 4 bases and the J gene lost 4 bases, with 22 bases spanning the gap. The CDR3 loop is CASSSLRLTSEGTEAFF. Here the CDR3 DNA reads TGTGCCAGCAGCTCCCTACGTCTAACATCAGAGGGCACTGAAGCTTTCTTT.

In this sample, this clonotype turned up many times. The rearrangement uses TRBV7-9 and TRBJ1-4; D is ambiguous. This CDR3 spans 14 amino acids. Germline CDR1 and CDR2: SEHNR and FQNEAQ (reference sequence). V dropped 1 base and J dropped 8 bases, with 11 bases sitting between them. The DNA of the CDR3 is TGTGCCAGCAGCTTAGGACCACAGCAAGAAAAACTGTTTTTT. It codes for CASSLGPQQEKLFF.

This clonotype has a count of ten or more. The chain links TRBV7-2 to TRBJ2-5; no clear D. The CDR3 covers 12 residues. Trimming took off 1 base at V and 5 bases at J, with 5 bases between the two ends. Germline V gene lookup returns CDR1 SGHTA and CDR2 FQGNSA. CDR3 loop: CASSLVSETQYF. The CDR3 DNA reads as TGTGCCAGCAGCTTAGTCTCCGAGACCCAGTACTTC.

The sample holds a few counts of this clonotype. The chain combines TRBV12-3 or TRBV12-4 with TRBJ2-3, with 8 nucleotides matching TRBD2. The CDR3 loop spans 17 amino acids. With 6 bases clipped from V and 0 bases from J, the junction kept 11 bases outside the gene matches. DNA of the CDR3: TGTGCCAGCAGACCCCCCCGGGCTAGCGGGAGCACAGATACGCAGTATTTT. The encoded protein is CASRPPRASGSTDTQYF.

Many counts were recorded for this clonotype. The V gene is TRBV7-6, the J gene TRBJ1-6; D unclear. Germline V gene lookup returns CDR1 SGHVS and CDR2 FNYEAQ. This CDR3 has 14 residues. Deletions cut 2 bases from V and 3 bases from J, with 5 bases between. DNA for the CDR3: TGTGCCAGCAGCTTAAACGACTATAATTCACCCCTCCACTTT. As protein: CASSLNDYNSPLHF.

This clonotype appeared many times. The genes are TRBV7-6 and TRBJ2-3; possibly TRBD2 for D (6 bases). Trimming took 6 bases from V and 0 from J, leaving 10 bases between them. The germline gives CDR1 SGHVS, CDR2 FNYEAQ. This CDR3 is built from 14 residues. DNA of the CDR3: TGTGCCAGCAGACTAGCTTCCAGCACAGATACGCAGTATTTT. This sequence encodes CASRLASSTDTQYF.

Ten or more counts support this clonotype. The rearrangement uses TRBV7-2 and TRBJ2-5, with D possibly matching TRBD2 (6 bases). V was trimmed by 6 bases and J by 9 bases, leaving 17 bases between them. CDR1 and CDR2 from the germline V gene are SGHTA and FQGNSA. This CDR3 is built from 13 residues. The CDR3 bases are TGTGCCAGCAGTCGGACTACCGGAACGGCCCAGTACTTC. Translated, it gives CASSRTTGTAQYF. Complete variable domain (other parts from reference TRBV7-2 and TRBJ2-5): GAGVSQSPSNKVTEKGKDVELRCDPISGHTALYWYRQSLGQGLEFLIYFQGNSAPDKSGLPSDRFSAERTGGSVSTLTIQRTQQEDSAVYLCASSRTTGTAQYFGPGTRLLVL.

This clonotype was detected only a few times. The chain has TRBV15 and TRBJ2-1; 7 nucleotides align to TRBD1. Germline CDR1 reads LNHNV; CDR2 reads YYDKDF (reference sequence). This CDR3 spans 15 amino acids. The trim removed 1 base at V and 2 bases at J, leaving 2 bases unmatched. DNA for the CDR3: TGTGCCACCAGCAGAGTCGGGACAGCCTACAATGAGCAGTTCTTC. It translates to CATSRVGTAYNEQFF.

This clonotype was seen many times. CDR3 DNA sequence: TGTGCCAGCAGCTTAGCCCTTACTAGCGGGAGGGGGCATGAGCAGTTCTTC. This encodes CASSLALTSGRGHEQFF. The rearrangement uses TRBV7-2 and TRBJ2-1; 13 positions match TRBD2. The CDR3 covers 17 residues. The V gene end was trimmed by 0 bases and the J gene end by 8 bases; junction bases not matched to a gene: 7. Germline V gene sequence: CDR1 SGHTA, CDR2 FQGNSA. The entire variable domain, with the rest obtained from reference TRBV7-2 and TRBJ2-1, is as follows: GAGVSQSPSNKVTEKGKDVELRCDPISGHTALYWYRQSLGQGLEFLIYFQGNSAPDKSGLPSDRFSAERTGGSVSTLTIQRTQQEDSAVYLCASSLALTSGRGHEQFFGPGTRLTVL.

This clonotype was recorded a few times. The chain combines TRBV27 with TRBJ2-7; TRBD2 might be the D (5 bases). Germline lookup yields CDR1 MNHEY and CDR2 SMNVEV (reference sequence). CDR3 length equals 15 residues. V was clipped by 1 base and J by 5 bases, with 15 bases between them. CDR3 sequence: CASSLFEGSGDEQYF. CDR3 nucleotides: TGTGCCAGCAGTTTATTCGAGGGTTCGGGCGACGAGCAGTACTTC.

This clonotype was found many times. This chain connects TRBV6-4 to TRBJ2-1; 11 bases align to TRBD2. The germline V gene has CDR1 MRHNA and CDR2 SNTAGT. The trim removed 4 bases at V and 8 bases at J, leaving 7 bases unmatched. The CDR3 runs to 15 residues. As DNA, the CDR3 is TGTGCCAGCAGTGTGAGATTAGCGGGGGGGGATGAGCAGTTCTTC. This encodes CASSVRLAGGDEQFF.

There are many counts of this clonotype. The V call is TRBV12-3 or TRBV12-4, the J call TRBJ1-2; D gene unclear. There are 12 residues in the CDR3. Trimming took off 3 bases at V and 8 bases at J, with 10 bases between the two ends. The CDR3 DNA reads as TGTGCCAGCAGTTTGATGGCTGGGGGCTACACCTTC. This sequence encodes CASSLMAGGYTF.

This chain uses TRBV19 with TRBJ1-1; no reliable D call. Per germline, CDR1 LNHDA and CDR2 SQIVND (reference sequence). This CDR3 has 12 residues. Trimming pared 5 bases from V and 3 bases from J, leaving 7 bases between. As DNA, the CDR3 is TGTGCCAGTAGTCAGGAGTACACTGAAGCTTTCTTT. Translating gives CASSQEYTEAFF.

The rearrangement uses TRBV7-8 and TRBJ2-5; 7 positions agree with TRBD2. The V segment lost 1 base and the J segment 1 base; nucleotides outside the gene matches: 15. Per the germline V gene, CDR1 is SGHVS and CDR2 is FQNEAQ. The CDR3 runs to 19 residues. CDR3 bases: TGTGCCAGCAGCTTAGACGGGGCCTCTGGGGGGGGATCCCAAGAGACCCAGTACTTC. Translation gives CASSLDGASGGGSQETQYF.

V gene TRBV3-1 combines with J gene TRBJ2-7; 8 positions match TRBD2. CDR3 length equals 15 residues. CDR1 and CDR2 from the germline V gene are LGHDT and YNNKEL (reference sequence). After removal of 3 bases from V and 1 base from J, the junction contained 5 bases not matched to a gene. DNA of the CDR3: TGTGCCAGCAGCCACCCGGGACTAGGGTCCTACGAGCAGTACTTC. Amino acid sequence: CASSHPGLGSYEQYF.

This clonotype was observed a few times. The germline gene is not matched at one end of the junction; a read error may be the cause. The V call is TRBV20-1, the J call TRBJ2-3; D is uncertain. Per the germline V gene, CDR1 is DFQATT and CDR2 is SNEGSKA (reference sequence). CDR3 length: 12 residues. Written as DNA, the CDR3 is TGCAGTTCTAGGTTAAGCACAGATACGCAGTATTTT. It specifies CSSRLSTDTQYF.

This clonotype has a handful of counts. V gene TRBV28 combines with J gene TRBJ1-1, with D possibly matching TRBD1 (5 bases). Germline CDR1 reads MDHEN; CDR2 reads SYDVKM. V was cut by 10 bases and J by 6 bases, with 15 bases left in between. The CDR3 has 12 amino acids. CDR3 loop: CATEQVDSEAFF. In DNA, the CDR3 is TGTGCCACTGAACAGGTCGACTCTGAAGCTTTCTTT.

This clonotype was recorded at least ten times. This rearrangement joins TRBV4-1 to TRBJ1-1; D is undetermined. V lost 4 bases to trimming and J lost 1 base, with 7 bases between them. The CDR3 is 13 residues long. From germline, CDR1 is MGHRA and CDR2 YSYEKL. The DNA for the CDR3 is TGCGCCAGCAGCCCCCCGACGAACACTGAAGCTTTCTTT. Translating gives CASSPPTNTEAFF.

In this sample, this clonotype turned up a few times. The J gene is TRBJ2-2, the V gene TRBV4-3; 8 bases are shared with TRBD2. Germline V CDR1 and CDR2: LGHNA, YSLEER. Trimming took 1 base from V and 5 from J; bases not matched to a gene: 12. This CDR3 is built from 18 residues. CDR3 nucleotides: TGCGCCAGCAGCCAAGGAAGTAGCGGGACGATTAGGACCGGGGAGCTGTTTTTT. Translating gives CASSQGSSGTIRTGELFF.

The chain has TRBV7-6 and TRBJ1-4, with no clear D. This CDR3 has 16 residues. Germline V CDR1 and CDR2: SGHVS, FNYEAQ. Trimming stripped 2 bases from V and 5 bases from J, with 15 bases between. The CDR3 nucleotides read TGTGCCAGCAGCTTAATGTCGGCAGCCATGAATGAAAAACTGTTTTTT. Amino acid sequence: CASSLMSAAMNEKLFF.

In its sample, this clonotype was seen a few times. This sequence joins TRBV20-1 and TRBJ2-3; 9 bases match TRBD2. This CDR3 has 20 residues. With V trimmed by 1 base and J by 2 bases, 19 bases remained unmatched. Germline lookup yields CDR1 DFQATT and CDR2 SNEGSKA (reference sequence). CDR3 protein: CSARGGGRASGVLNTDTQYF. CDR3 nucleotide sequence: TGCAGTGCTAGAGGCGGGGGGAGGGCTAGCGGGGTGCTGAACACAGATACGCAGTATTTT.

This clonotype was recorded many times. The chain employs TRBV6-5 and TRBJ2-3, with D unresolved. Germline CDR1 reads MNHEY; CDR2 reads SVGAGI. Trimming cost V 10 bases and J 3 bases, with 8 bases left between them. CDR3 size: 11 residues. The CDR3 coding sequence is TGTGCCACCGCCGGGACAGATACGCAGTATTTT. Its translation is CATAGTDTQYF.

The sample holds many counts of this clonotype. The chain couples TRBV4-2 to TRBJ1-2; no definite D call. In germline, CDR1 is LGHNA, CDR2 YNFKEQ. The V and J ends lost 0 bases and 8 bases respectively, with 19 bases between them. The CDR3 is 16 amino acids. The CDR3 DNA is TGTGCCAGCAGCCAAGATATCAGGACGACGGCGGAGGGCTACACCTTC. This gives the protein CASSQDIRTTAEGYTF.

With respect to this clonotype: A read error may explain this, as a much larger clone is one base away. V gene TRBV29-1 combines with J gene TRBJ1-1, with 10 bases that match TRBD1. Germline V lookup: CDR1 SQVTM, CDR2 ANQGSEA. This CDR3 spans 13 amino acids. Germline trimming cut 7 bases from V and 3 bases from J; bases unmatched to any gene: 5. The CDR3 region has the DNA TGCAGCGGCCGTGGACAGGGGGACACTGAAGCTTTCTTT. Its translation: CSGRGQGDTEAFF.

This clonotype has ten or more counts. The rearrangement joins TRBV5-4 to TRBJ2-3; D gene ambiguous. Trimming cost V 3 bases and J 4 bases, with 15 bases left between them. CDR1 and CDR2 (germline): SGHNT, YYREEE (reference sequence). This CDR3 is 15 amino acids long. The CDR3 DNA reads TGTGCCAGCAGCTACTCTACGGCTCACTCAGATACGCAGTATTTT. Its protein product is CASSYSTAHSDTQYF.

This clonotype was found a few times. The V gene is TRBV6-5, the J gene TRBJ2-7, with 11 positions matching TRBD2. The CDR3 covers 15 residues. Germline V lookup: CDR1 MNHEY, CDR2 SVGAGI. The J segment lost 4 bases and the V segment lost 6 bases, leaving 8 bases of the junction unmatched. The CDR3 sequence is CASSLQLAGGYEQYF. CDR3 in DNA: TGTGCCAGCAGCCTCCAATTAGCGGGAGGGTACGAGCAGTACTTC.

As regards this clonotype: A much larger clone differs from this one at a single base, so this may be a read error. This chain links TRBV7-8 with TRBJ2-3, with 11 bases lining up with TRBD2. The CDR3 is 18 amino acids. V was pared by 3 bases and J by 2 bases, with 10 bases of the junction left unmatched. CDR1 SGHVS and CDR2 FQNEAQ come from the germline V gene. The CDR3 DNA follows: TGTGCCAGCAGCTTCATAGCGGGAGGGAGGCGGCCCACAGATACGCAGTATTTT. This sequence encodes CASSFIAGGRRPTDTQYF.

This clonotype was observed a few times. The gene calls are TRBV7-9 and TRBJ2-3; D possibly corresponds to TRBD2 (5 bases). The CDR3 consists of 18 residues. Germline-derived CDR1 and CDR2 are SEHNR and FQNEAQ (reference sequence). V was trimmed by 4 bases and J by 0 bases, leaving 20 bases between them. CDR3 loop: CASSSISGTRPSTDTQYF. The DNA of the CDR3 is TGTGCCAGCAGCTCAATCAGCGGAACGCGTCCTAGCACAGATACGCAGTATTTT. Using reference TRBV7-9 and TRBJ2-3 for the parts outside the CDR3, the full variable domain is DTGVSQNPRHKITKRGQNVTFRCDPISEHNRLYWYRQTLGQGPEFLTYFQNEAQLEKSRLLSDRFSAERPKGSFSTLEIQRTEQGDSAMYLCASSSISGTRPSTDTQYFGPGTRLTVL.

The rearrangement joins TRBV19 to TRBJ1-1; D might be TRBD1 (5 bases). Germline values: CDR1 LNHDA, CDR2 SQIVND (reference sequence). V was cut by 3 bases and J by 10 bases, with 24 bases left in between. The CDR3 is 16 residues long. Written as DNA, the CDR3 is TGTGCCAGTAGTATGGAAGGTTCCGGGGGTTTTGGCGGAGCTTTCTTT. It yields the protein CASSMEGSGGFGGAFF.